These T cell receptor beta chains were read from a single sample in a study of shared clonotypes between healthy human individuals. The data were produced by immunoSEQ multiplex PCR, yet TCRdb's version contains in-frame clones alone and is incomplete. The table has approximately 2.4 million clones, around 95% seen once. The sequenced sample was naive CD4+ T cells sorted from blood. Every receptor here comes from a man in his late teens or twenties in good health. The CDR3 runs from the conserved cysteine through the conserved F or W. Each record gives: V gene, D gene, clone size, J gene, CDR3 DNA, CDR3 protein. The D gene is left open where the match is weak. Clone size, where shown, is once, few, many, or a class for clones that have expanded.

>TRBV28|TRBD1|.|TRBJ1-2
TGTGCCAGCAGTTCCTCGTCAGGGGGGTATGGCTACACCTTC
CASSSSSGGYGYTF
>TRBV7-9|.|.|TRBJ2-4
TGTGCCAGCAGCTCCACGCGTAGCATTCAGTACTTC
CASSSTRSIQYF
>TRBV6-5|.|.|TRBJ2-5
TGTGCCAGCAGTTCGCCTGCAGGGACCCAGTACTTC
CASSSPAGTQYF
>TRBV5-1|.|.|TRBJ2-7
TGCGCCAGCAGCAACGGACAGTCTCAGTACTTC
CASSNGQSQYF
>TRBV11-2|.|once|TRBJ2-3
TGTGCCAGCAGCTTAAGAGGGAGCACAGATACGCAGTATTTT
CASSLRGSTDTQYF
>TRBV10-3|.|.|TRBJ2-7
TGTGCCATCAGTGTAGCATCAAGGTCCTACGAGCAGTACTTC
CAISVASRSYEQYF
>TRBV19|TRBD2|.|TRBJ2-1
TGTGCCAGTGGCGGGCTAGCGGGAGAGTTGGGGGCTGATGAGCAGTTCTTC
CASGGLAGELGADEQFF
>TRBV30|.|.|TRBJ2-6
TGTGCCTGGAGGATATCTGGGGCCAACGTCCTGACTTTC
CAWRISGANVLTF
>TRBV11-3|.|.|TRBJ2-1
TGTGCCAGCAGCTTGGACAGAGGAAACAATGAGCAGTTCTTC
CASSLDRGNNEQFF
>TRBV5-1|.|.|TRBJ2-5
TGCGCCAGCAGCTCCCAAAGCGGCAGCCTGGCAGAGACCCAGTACTTC
CASSSQSGSLAETQYF
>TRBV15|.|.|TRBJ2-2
TGTGCCACCAGCAGAGATATAGGGTTTCACGCGAACACCGGGGAGCTGTTTTTT
CATSRDIGFHANTGELFF
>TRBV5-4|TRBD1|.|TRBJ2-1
TGTGCCAGCAGCTTGCCAGGGGGCTACAATGAGCAGTTCTTC
CASSLPGGYNEQFF
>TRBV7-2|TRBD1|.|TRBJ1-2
TGTGCCAGCAGCTTTGGGGCAGGGGGAACTAATGGCTACACCTTC
CASSFGAGGTNGYTF
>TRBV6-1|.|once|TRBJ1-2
TGTGCCAGCAGTGAGGCACAGGGCGTCTATGGCTACACCTTC
CASSEAQGVYGYTF
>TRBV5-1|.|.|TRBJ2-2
TGCGCCAGCAGCCAAAGGACAGACACCGGGGAGCTGTTTTTT
CASSQRTDTGELFF
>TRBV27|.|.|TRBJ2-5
TGTGCCAGCAGTTTAAAGACGGCGGTGGTGGGGGAGACCCAGTACTTC
CASSLKTAVVGETQYF
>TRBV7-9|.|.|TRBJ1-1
TGTGCCAGCAGCTTAACAGGCGGATCAAGTGAAGCTTTCTTT
CASSLTGGSSEAFF
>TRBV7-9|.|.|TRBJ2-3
TGTGCCAGCAGCTTAGCGCTGGGGCTAGTTGGAGATACGCAGTATTTT
CASSLALGLVGDTQYF
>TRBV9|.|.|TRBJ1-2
TGTGCCAGCAGCCCCCAGGGGTATGGCTACACCTTC
CASSPQGYGYTF
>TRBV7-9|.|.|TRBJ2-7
TGTGCCAGCAGCTTGGCAGGTAGTTCCTACGAGCAGTACTTC
CASSLAGSSYEQYF
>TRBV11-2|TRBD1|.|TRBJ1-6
TGTGCCAGCAGCGGAAAGACAGGGGGCCGCTATAATTCACCCCTCCACTTT
CASSGKTGGRYNSPLHF
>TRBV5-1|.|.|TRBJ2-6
TGCGCCAGCAGCTTGGACCTCCGGGACATTGCCAACGTCCTGACTTTC
CASSLDLRDIANVLTF
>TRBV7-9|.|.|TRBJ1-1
TGTGCCAGCAGCCCCCCTTTCAACACTGAAGCTTTCTTT
CASSPPFNTEAFF
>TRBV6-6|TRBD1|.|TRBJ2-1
TGTGCCAGCAGCCGCACCGGGACAGCCTACAATGAGCAGTTCTTC
CASSRTGTAYNEQFF
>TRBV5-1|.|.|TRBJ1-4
TGCGCCAGCAGCTACGGGTACCGGGGAACTAATGAAAAACTGTTTTTT
CASSYGYRGTNEKLFF
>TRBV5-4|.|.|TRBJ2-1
TGTGCCAGCAGCTTGAAGCTCGGCAGGGGTACCAATGAGCAGTTCTTC
CASSLKLGRGTNEQFF
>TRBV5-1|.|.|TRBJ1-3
TGCGCCAGCAGCCGGGACTCAAGCTCTGGAAACACCATATATTTT
CASSRDSSSGNTIYF
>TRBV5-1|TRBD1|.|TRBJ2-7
TGCGCCAGCAAAGGGGACAGGGATTCCTACGAGCAGTACTTC
CASKGDRDSYEQYF
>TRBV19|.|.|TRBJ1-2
TGTGCCAGTAGAGCGGAGAACTATGGCTACACCTTC
CASRAENYGYTF
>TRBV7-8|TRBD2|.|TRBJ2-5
TGTGCCAGCAGGTGGGAGGGAAGGGGAGAGACCCAGTACTTC
CASRWEGRGETQYF
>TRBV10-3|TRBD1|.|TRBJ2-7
TGTGCCAGCGGTACGACAGGGAGTTACGAGCAGTACTTC
CASGTTGSYEQYF